This T cell receptor (beta chain) is drawn from a study of blood T cell repertoires in COVID-19. The CDR3 has 13 amino acids. The germline V gene encodes CDR1 MNHEY and CDR2 SVGAGI. Between the trimmed V and J ends, which lost 6 bases and 8 bases, there was a span of 14 bases. Original processing methods: The authors estimated nucleated cell counts from reference gene primer amplification. Produced via immunoSEQ multiplex PCR; TCRdb's table is partial and in-frame only. The DNA gave D and trimming, while V, J and clone size come from that table. The table has fewer than 350,000 clones, 81% seen once. In this sample, this clone turned up once.

The chain has TRBV6-5 and TRBJ2-1; TRBD1 might be the D (5 bases). Sequenced input: peripheral blood. The clonotype comes from a woman between 55 and 75 years old with active or convalescent COVID-19. The CDR3 is CASSPRESHEQFF. The DNA for the CDR3 is TGTGCCAGCAGCCCCAGGGAAAGCCATGAGCAGTTCTTC.